The 23 T cell receptor beta chains given below trace back to one sample, sequenced in a study of radiotherapy plus CTLA-4 blockade in lung cancer. TCRdb keeps only in-frame clones here, not all; method: immunoSEQ multiplex PCR. The data hold about 91,000 clones, with 55% to 75% observed a single time. The material was peripheral blood, obtained from a patient treated with radiotherapy plus ipilimumab. These receptors were collected from a human donor with non-small cell lung cancer that progressed on radiotherapy plus ipilimumab.

This clone was seen only a few times. The genes are TRBV19 and TRBJ1-4, with D maybe TRBD1 (6 bases). The CDR3 consists of 13 residues. Germline V gives CDR1 LNHDA, CDR2 SQIVND (reference sequence). V lost 11 bases and J lost 4, with 14 bases in between. The CDR3 DNA sequence: TGTGCCTCGAGGGGGGTGTATAATGAAAAACTGTTTTTT. This codes for CASRGVYNEKLFF.

The chain uses TRBV28 and TRBJ1-5; D might be TRBD1 (6 bases). This CDR3 comprises 15 residues. The V end lost 5 bases, the J end lost 0 bases, and 11 bases lay between the germline ends. CDR1 and CDR2 (germline): MDHEN, SYDVKM. The CDR3 nucleotides are TGTGCCAGCAGTCCGGACAGTAATAGCAATCAGCCCCAGCATTTT. Encoded protein: CASSPDSNSNQPQHF.

This clone was counted between two and nine times. The chain has TRBV7-2 and TRBJ2-4; the D is unclear. V was pared by 0 bases and J by 9 bases, with 3 bases between. From germline, CDR1 is SGHTA and CDR2 FQGNSA. This CDR3 region has 11 residues. As DNA, the CDR3 is TGTGCCAGCAGCTTAGCGGTCATTCAGTACTTC. It translates to CASSLAVIQYF.

The V gene is TRBV4-2, the J gene TRBJ1-1, with a possible D match to TRBD1 (6 bases). Germline V gene sequence: CDR1 LGHNA, CDR2 YNFKEQ. This CDR3 has 14 amino acids. Deletions cut 7 bases from V and 6 bases from J, with 18 bases between. The CDR3 region is CASTSNTGTPEAFF. The CDR3 region has the DNA TGTGCCAGCACCTCAAATACAGGGACCCCTGAAGCTTTCTTT.

The chain has TRBV4-1 and TRBJ1-1, with D unclear. Trimming cost V 1 base and J 8 bases, with 17 bases left between them. The CDR3 is 15 amino acids. Per germline, CDR1 MGHRA and CDR2 YSYEKL. The CDR3 region has the DNA TGCGCCAGCAGCCAAGTGGGAAGAGAGCTTCCCGAAGCTTTCTTT. It specifies CASSQVGRELPEAFF.

Concerning this clone itself: The identical CDR3 is also encoded by other nucleotide sequences in the sample. The chain is built from TRBV2 and TRBJ2-5; 7 bases align to TRBD2. The V segment lost 4 bases and the J segment 4 bases; nucleotides outside the gene matches: 3. This CDR3 is built from 13 residues. CDR1 and CDR2 from the germline V gene are SNHLY and FYNNEI. The DNA of the CDR3 is TGTGCCAGCAGTGGCGGGGGTGGAGAGACCCAGTACTTC. Translated, it gives CASSGGGGETQYF.

This chain joins TRBV5-1 and TRBJ2-2; the D is unclear. In germline, CDR1 is SGHRS, CDR2 YFSETQ. With 1 base removed from V and 0 bases from J, the gap between germline ends came to 7 bases. The CDR3 contains 15 residues. CDR3 region: CASSLHGTNTGELFF. CDR3 in DNA: TGCGCCAGCAGCTTGCACGGAACGAACACCGGGGAGCTGTTTTTT.

This rearrangement joins TRBV5-1 to TRBJ1-2; a weak D match, TRBD1 (5 bases). Germline lookup yields CDR1 SGHRS and CDR2 YFSETQ. Trimming stripped 4 bases from V and 10 bases from J, with 20 bases between. The CDR3 sequence is 14 residues long. CDR3 nucleotide sequence: TGCGCCAGCAGCAAGGACACTTCGAGTAACGTCTACACCTTC. Translation gives CASSKDTSSNVYTF.

This chain joins TRBV5-5 and TRBJ2-4; 7 positions match TRBD2. With V trimmed by 3 bases and J by 3 bases, 6 bases remained unmatched. Germline CDR1 and CDR2: SGHKS and YYEKEE (reference sequence). The CDR3 covers 15 residues. The CDR3 bases are TGTGCCAGCAGCTGGGGCGGGGGACTCAAAAACATTCAGTACTTC. Its protein is CASSWGGGLKNIQYF.

The chain combines TRBV11-3 with TRBJ2-2; D may be TRBD2 (7 bases). Trimming removed 5 bases at V and 6 bases at J, with 19 bases between. This CDR3 spans 16 amino acids. Germline CDR1 reads SGHNT; CDR2 reads YENEEA. CDR3 bases: TGTGCCAGCAGCGAGGCGGGGGCACGTAGTCCCGGGGAGCTGTTTTTT. This codes for CASSEAGARSPGELFF. The entire variable domain, with the rest obtained from reference TRBV11-3 and TRBJ2-2, is as follows: EAGVVQSPRYKIIEKKQPVAFWCNPISGHNTLYWYLQNLGQGPELLIRYENEEAVDDSQLPKDRFSAERLKGVDSTLKIQPAELGDSAVYLCASSEAGARSPGELFFGEGSRLTVL.

This sequence joins TRBV5-1 and TRBJ1-2, with D uncertain. The ends were cut back, 0 bases at V and 4 bases at J, with 13 bases in the middle. The CDR3 runs to 15 residues. Germline V gene data show CDR1 as SGHRS and CDR2 as YFSETQ. CDR3 DNA sequence: TGCGCCAGCAGCTTGGGGATCCCTGGACTCTATGGCTACACCTTC. Protein product: CASSLGIPGLYGYTF.

This clone has only a few counts. The V and J genes are TRBV6-5 and TRBJ1-1; no reliable D call. V lost 0 bases to trimming and J lost 5 bases, with 16 bases between them. This CDR3 spans 16 amino acids. In germline, CDR1 is MNHEY, CDR2 SVGAGI. DNA of the CDR3: TGTGCCAGCAGTTACTCGAAGGTTCGGGGTGGAACTGAAGCTTTCTTT. Protein product: CASSYSKVRGGTEAFF.

V gene TRBV5-8 combines with J gene TRBJ2-1, with D possibly called TRBD1 or TRBD2 (6 bases each). V was cut by 2 bases and J by 7 bases, with 16 bases left in between. The CDR3 is 15 residues long. Germline V CDR1 and CDR2: SGHTS, YDEGEE. As DNA, the CDR3 is TGTGCCAGCAGCTTTCTCGGGGGCGCAGTGAATGAGCAGTTCTTC. It specifies CASSFLGGAVNEQFF.

The chain uses TRBV7-8 and TRBJ2-5; D unclear. V was pared by 7 bases and J by 4 bases, with 13 bases between. Germline-derived CDR1 and CDR2 are SGHVS and FQNEAQ. CDR3 length: 13 residues. The CDR3 is CASTPNSIETQYF. The CDR3 DNA is TGTGCCAGCACCCCAAATAGCATAGAGACCCAGTACTTC.

This clone appeared once. The genes are TRBV7-3 and TRBJ1-1, with D possibly being TRBD1 (6 bases). Germline V CDR1 and CDR2: SGHTA, FQGTGA. The CDR3 is 13 residues long. Trimming cost V 0 bases and J 8 bases, with 10 bases left between them. The CDR3 reads CASSLTLDREAFF. The CDR3 region has the DNA TGTGCCAGCAGCTTAACCCTTGACAGGGAAGCTTTCTTT. The full variable domain, rest sourced from reference TRBV7-3 and TRBJ1-1, is GAGVSQTPSNKVTEKGKYVELRCDPISGHTALYWYRQSLGQGPEFLIYFQGTGAADDSGLPNDRFFAVRPEGSVSTLKIQRTERGDSAVYLCASSLTLDREAFFGQGTRLTVV.

The J gene is TRBJ1-1, the V gene TRBV9; TRBD1 matches 7 bases. The CDR3 is made up of 15 amino acids. Germline assignment: CDR1 SGDLS and CDR2 YYNGEE. After removal of 4 bases from V and 6 bases from J, the junction contained 12 bases not matched to a gene. The CDR3: CASSTRIDRVAEAFF. The CDR3 bases are TGTGCCAGCAGCACCCGAATAGACAGGGTCGCTGAAGCTTTCTTT.

This chain joins TRBV6-5 and TRBJ1-2; 12 bases map to TRBD1. Germline V gene sequence: CDR1 MNHEY, CDR2 SVGAGI. Losses at the gene ends were 0 bases for V and 6 bases for J; bases not matched to a gene: 2. The CDR3 sequence is 15 residues long. The CDR3 region is CASSYSGTGGNGYTF. The CDR3 DNA is TGTGCCAGCAGTTACTCTGGGACAGGGGGCAATGGCTACACCTTC.

The J gene is TRBJ1-2, the V gene TRBV4-3; D is ambiguous. CDR1 is LGHNA and CDR2 is YSLEER in the germline V gene. CDR3 length equals 13 residues. Trimming shortened V by 0 bases and J by 4 bases, and 6 bases separated the two germline ends. The CDR3 is CASSQDRLYGYTF. In DNA, the CDR3 is TGCGCCAGCAGCCAAGATAGGCTCTATGGCTACACCTTC.

V is TRBV28 and J is TRBJ1-2, with TRBD1 identical over 8 bases. Germline V lookup: CDR1 MDHEN, CDR2 SYDVKM. This CDR3 region has 15 residues. V shed 4 bases and J 6 bases; nucleotides not matched to a gene: 10. In DNA form, the CDR3 reads TGTGCCAGCAGTTCTCCCGGCAGGGGGCTGAATGGCTACACCTTC. This translates into CASSSPGRGLNGYTF.

The rearrangement links TRBV19 to TRBJ1-1; D may be TRBD1 (5 bases). V lost 1 base, J lost 11 bases, and 14 bases lay in between. The CDR3 is made up of 13 amino acids. Germline V gene data show CDR1 as LNHDA and CDR2 as SQIVND (reference sequence). The CDR3 is CASSIVETSGAFF. The CDR3 DNA reads as TGTGCCAGTAGTATAGTGGAGACCTCAGGGGCTTTCTTT.

The chain employs TRBV19 and TRBJ1-5, with D unclear. The germline V and J ends were trimmed by 2 bases and 5 bases, with 16 bases remaining between them. From germline, CDR1 is LNHDA and CDR2 SQIVND (reference sequence). The CDR3 loop spans 16 amino acids. The CDR3 DNA reads as TGTGCCAGTAGTATAATAGGTGGTAAGGGCGATCAGCCCCAGCATTTT. It yields the protein CASSIIGGKGDQPQHF.

This clone showed up just once. The V call is TRBV4-2, the J call TRBJ2-1, with 14 bases that match TRBD2. Trimming removed 6 bases from V and 1 base from J; junction bases left unmatched: 8. CDR1 is LGHNA, CDR2 YNFKEQ, per germline. The CDR3 spans 18 residues. The CDR3 region has the DNA TGTGCCAGCAGACGTGGACTAGCGGGAGGCCCGTCCTACAATGAGCAGTTCTTC. It codes for CASRRGLAGGPSYNEQFF.

The chain is built from TRBV15 and TRBJ2-7; no clear D gene. This CDR3 contains 13 residues. From germline, CDR1 is LNHNV and CDR2 YYDKDF (reference sequence). V was shortened by 5 bases and J by 7 bases, with 15 bases between the two germline ends. The CDR3 loop is CATSSRRLYEQYF. CDR3 nucleotide sequence: TGTGCCACCAGCTCGAGACGGTTGTATGAGCAGTACTTC.